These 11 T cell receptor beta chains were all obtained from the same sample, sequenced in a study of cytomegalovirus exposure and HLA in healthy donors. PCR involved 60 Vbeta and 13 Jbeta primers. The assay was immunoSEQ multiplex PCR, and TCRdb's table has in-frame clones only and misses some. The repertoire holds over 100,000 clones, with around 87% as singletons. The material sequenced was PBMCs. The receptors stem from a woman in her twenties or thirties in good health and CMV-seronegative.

CDR3 in DNA: TGTGCCAGCAGCCTCCAGGGTCTTGAGACCCAGTACTTC. Protein product: CASSLQGLETQYF. The rearrangement joins TRBV2 to TRBJ2-5; possible D gene TRBD1, 5 bases. Trimming cost V 6 bases and J 5 bases, with 13 bases left between them. CDR3 length: 13 residues. The germline V gene has CDR1 SNHLY and CDR2 FYNNEI.

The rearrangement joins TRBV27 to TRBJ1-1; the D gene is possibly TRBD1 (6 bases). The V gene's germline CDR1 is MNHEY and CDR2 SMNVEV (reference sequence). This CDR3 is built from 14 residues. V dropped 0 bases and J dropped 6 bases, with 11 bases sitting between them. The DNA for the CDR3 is TGTGCCAGCAGTTTATCTAAGGGGGTTTCTGAAGCTTTCTTT. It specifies CASSLSKGVSEAFF.

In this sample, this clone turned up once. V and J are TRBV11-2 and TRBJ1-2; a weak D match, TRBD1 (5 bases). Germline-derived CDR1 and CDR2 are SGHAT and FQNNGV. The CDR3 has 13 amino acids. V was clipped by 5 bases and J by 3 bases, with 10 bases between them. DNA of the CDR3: TGTGCCAGCAGCACCTTCAGGGACTATGGCTACACCTTC. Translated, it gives CASSTFRDYGYTF.

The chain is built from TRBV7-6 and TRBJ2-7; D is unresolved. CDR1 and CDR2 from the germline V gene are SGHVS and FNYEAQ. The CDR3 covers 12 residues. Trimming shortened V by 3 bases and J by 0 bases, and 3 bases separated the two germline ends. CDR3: CASSLYSYEQYF. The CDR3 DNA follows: TGTGCCAGCAGCTTGTACTCCTACGAGCAGTACTTC.

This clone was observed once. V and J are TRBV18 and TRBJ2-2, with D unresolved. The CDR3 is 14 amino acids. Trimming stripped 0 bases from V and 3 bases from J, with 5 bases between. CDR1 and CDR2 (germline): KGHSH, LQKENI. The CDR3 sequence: CASSPPADTGELFF. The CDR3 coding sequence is TGTGCCAGCTCACCACCGGCCGACACCGGGGAGCTGTTTTTT.

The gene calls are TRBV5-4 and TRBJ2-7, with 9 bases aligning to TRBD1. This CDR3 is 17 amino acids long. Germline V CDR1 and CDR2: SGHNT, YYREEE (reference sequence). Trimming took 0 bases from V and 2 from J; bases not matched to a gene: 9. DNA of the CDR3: TGTGCCAGCAGCTTGGGCCCCGGGACAGGGCCAACCTACGAGCAGTACTTC. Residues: CASSLGPGTGPTYEQYF.

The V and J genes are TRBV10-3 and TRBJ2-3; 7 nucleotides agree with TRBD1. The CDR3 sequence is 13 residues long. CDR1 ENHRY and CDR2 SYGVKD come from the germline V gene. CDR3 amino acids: CSGRGSSTDTQYF. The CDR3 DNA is TGTAGCGGCAGGGGGTCTAGCACAGATACGCAGTATTTT.

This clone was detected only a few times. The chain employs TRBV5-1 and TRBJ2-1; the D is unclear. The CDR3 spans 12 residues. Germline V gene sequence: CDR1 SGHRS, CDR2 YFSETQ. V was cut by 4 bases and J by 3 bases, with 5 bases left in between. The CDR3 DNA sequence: TGCGCCAGCAGCCCGGGCTACAATGAGCAGTTCTTC. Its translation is CASSPGYNEQFF. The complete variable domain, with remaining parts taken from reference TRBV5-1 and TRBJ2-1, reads KAGVTQTPRYLIKTRGQQVTLSCSPISGHRSVSWYQQTPGQGLQFLFEYFSETQRNKGNFPGRFSGRQFSNSRSEMNVSTLELGDSALYLCASSPGYNEQFFGPGTRLTVL.

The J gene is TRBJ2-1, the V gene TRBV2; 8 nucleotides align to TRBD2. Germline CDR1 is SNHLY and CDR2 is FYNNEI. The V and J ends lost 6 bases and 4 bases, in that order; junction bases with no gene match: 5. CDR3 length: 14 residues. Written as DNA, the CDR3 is TGTGCCAGCAGGCTAGCGGGCCTATACAATGAGCAGTTCTTC. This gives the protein CASRLAGLYNEQFF.

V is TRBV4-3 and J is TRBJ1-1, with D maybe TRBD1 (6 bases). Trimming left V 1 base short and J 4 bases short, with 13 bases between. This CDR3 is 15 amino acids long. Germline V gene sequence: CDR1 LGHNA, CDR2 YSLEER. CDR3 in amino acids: CASSQVVRGGTEAFF. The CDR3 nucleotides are TGCGCCAGCAGCCAAGTGGTTAGGGGGGGCACTGAAGCTTTCTTT.

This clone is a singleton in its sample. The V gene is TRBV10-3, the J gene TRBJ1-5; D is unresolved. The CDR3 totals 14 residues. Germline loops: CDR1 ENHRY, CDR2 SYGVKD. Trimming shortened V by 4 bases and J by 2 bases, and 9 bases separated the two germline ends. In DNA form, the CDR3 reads TGTGCCATCAGTGTTGACGGGGGCAATCAGCCCCAGCATTTT. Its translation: CAISVDGGNQPQHF.